A single sample gave rise to the 29 T cell receptor beta chains below, sequenced in a study of shared clonotypes between healthy human individuals. TCRdb's table, derived via immunoSEQ multiplex PCR, lists solely in-frame clones and lacks some. The sample holds over 2,000,000 clones, about 93% seen once. CD45RO-negative, CCR7-selected cells formed the naive CD8 fraction, which excluded terminally differentiated effector memory CD45RA+ cells. Sample: naive CD8+ T cells from PBMCs. The receptors stem from a man aged 18 to 29 in good health. Some clones in this sample may be carry-over from other donors' samples.

The chain recombines TRBV6-1 with TRBJ1-1; the D is unclear. This CDR3 comprises 12 residues. Trimming removed 0 bases from V and 7 bases from J, with 6 bases in between. Germline values: CDR1 MNHNS, CDR2 SASEGT. The CDR3, as DNA: TGTGCCAGCAGTGAAGCCCAGATTGAAGCTTTCTTT. Translation gives CASSEAQIEAFF.

The genes are TRBV7-9 and TRBJ2-5; 8 bases are shared with TRBD1. The trim removed 4 bases at V and 3 bases at J, leaving 1 base unmatched. The CDR3 has 13 residues. Germline CDR1 and CDR2: SEHNR and FQNEAQ (reference sequence). CDR3 sequence: CASSWGQEETQYF. The CDR3 region has the DNA TGTGCCAGCAGCTGGGGACAGGAAGAGACCCAGTACTTC.

The rearrangement links TRBV28 to TRBJ1-5; D uncertain. Germline V CDR1 and CDR2: MDHEN, SYDVKM. The germline V and J ends were trimmed by 6 bases and 6 bases, with 6 bases remaining between them. This CDR3 is 11 amino acids long. This CDR3 is CASSMGQPQHF. Here the CDR3 DNA reads TGTGCCAGCAGCATGGGTCAGCCCCAGCATTTT.

The genes are TRBV5-4 and TRBJ2-7; TRBD2 agrees at 7 bases. Germline CDR1 reads SGHNT; CDR2 reads YYREEE (reference sequence). Trimming at V came to 3 bases and at J to 6 bases, leaving 9 bases not matched to a gene. The CDR3 loop spans 14 amino acids. In nucleotides, the CDR3 is TGTGCCAGCAGCTCTCAGGGAGGGCCGGGCGAGCAGTACTTC. It yields the protein CASSSQGGPGEQYF.

V is TRBV28 and J is TRBJ1-4; TRBD1 might be the D (6 bases). This CDR3 has 15 residues. Trimming left V 7 bases short and J 7 bases short, with 19 bases between. Germline-derived CDR1 and CDR2 are MDHEN and SYDVKM. CDR3 in amino acids: CASTPLRDKSEKLFF. The CDR3 DNA follows: TGTGCCAGCACTCCACTCCGGGACAAGAGTGAAAAACTGTTTTTT. The full variable domain, completed using reference TRBV28 and TRBJ1-4, is DVKVTQSSRYLVKRTGEKVFLECVQDMDHENMFWYRQDPGLGLRLIYFSYDVKMKEKGDIPEGYSVSREKKERFSLILESASTNQTSMYLCASTPLRDKSEKLFFGSGTQLSVL.

Turning to this clone: Its ends do not fully match the called genes, so a read error is possible. The chain recombines TRBV5-4 with TRBJ2-7; 8 bases fit TRBD2. This CDR3 is 14 amino acids long. Germline assignment: CDR1 SGHNT and CDR2 YYREEE (reference sequence). The CDR3 protein is CASSYRGSGTRAFF. Written as DNA, the CDR3 is TGTGCCAGCAGCTACCGGGGTAGCGGGACTCGTGCTTTTTTC.

The V and J genes are TRBV7-9 and TRBJ2-2; 7 bases fit TRBD1. Per germline, CDR1 SEHNR and CDR2 FQNEAQ (reference sequence). The J segment lost 1 base and the V segment lost 6 bases, leaving 14 bases of the junction unmatched. CDR3 size: 18 residues. The CDR3 DNA follows: TGTGCCAGCAGTTCTAGGCACAGGGGAACGTTGAACACCGGGGAGCTGTTTTTT. It is translated as CASSSRHRGTLNTGELFF.

V is TRBV15 and J is TRBJ2-1; TRBD2 matches at 10 bases. The junction had 9 bases not matched to a gene; V was cut back by 0 bases and J by 4 bases. The germline V gene encodes CDR1 LNHNV and CDR2 YYDKDF (reference sequence). The CDR3 sequence is 18 residues long. CDR3 nucleotides: TGTGCCACCAGCAGAGAAACTAGCGGGGCCGAGGGGTACAATGAGCAGTTCTTC. This translates into CATSRETSGAEGYNEQFF.

The rearrangement joins TRBV29-1 to TRBJ2-7, with 11 positions matching TRBD1. Unmatched junction bases numbered 6, after V lost 4 bases and J lost 1 base. The CDR3 is 15 residues long. Germline CDR1 and CDR2: SQVTM and ANQGSEA. The CDR3 region is CSVVEGQGVSYEQYF. Written as DNA, the CDR3 is TGCAGCGTTGTAGAGGGACAGGGGGTTTCCTACGAGCAGTACTTC.

The chain uses TRBV28 and TRBJ2-2; D is unresolved. Germline CDR1 is MDHEN and CDR2 is SYDVKM. This CDR3 comprises 14 residues. Trimming removed 2 bases at V and 1 base at J, with 5 bases between. The CDR3 nucleotides are TGTGCCAGCAGTTTAGGGCGGAACACCGGGGAGCTGTTTTTT. Its protein product is CASSLGRNTGELFF. The full variable domain, with the rest looked up from reference TRBV28 and TRBJ2-2, is DVKVTQSSRYLVKRTGEKVFLECVQDMDHENMFWYRQDPGLGLRLIYFSYDVKMKEKGDIPEGYSVSREKKERFSLILESASTNQTSMYLCASSLGRNTGELFFGEGSRLTVL.

The V gene is TRBV27, the J gene TRBJ1-1; 7 nucleotides line up with TRBD1. Germline assignment: CDR1 MNHEY and CDR2 SMNVEV (reference sequence). Losses at the gene ends were 0 bases for V and 7 bases for J; bases not matched to a gene: 8. There are 15 residues in the CDR3. CDR3 DNA sequence: TGTGCCAGCAGTTTATCAGGAACGTCAGGGGGTGAAGCTTTCTTT. This encodes CASSLSGTSGGEAFF.

The chain uses TRBV28 and TRBJ1-1, with D unclear. The V end lost 2 bases, the J end lost 0 bases, and 7 bases lay between the germline ends. Per germline, CDR1 MDHEN and CDR2 SYDVKM. The CDR3 totals 14 residues. CDR3 nucleotides: TGTGCCAGCAGTTTACATGACGTGAACACTGAAGCTTTCTTT. This encodes CASSLHDVNTEAFF.

For this clone: Other DNA sequences of this sample code for an identical CDR3. CDR3 DNA: TGTGCCAGCAGTCCCCCCGGAAGTTATGGCTACACCTTC. It specifies CASSPPGSYGYTF. The V and J genes are TRBV6-5 and TRBJ1-2; D unclear. V lost 5 bases and J 5 bases, leaving 12 bases between the germline ends. The CDR3 has 13 amino acids. The V gene's germline CDR1 is MNHEY and CDR2 SVGAGI.

V is TRBV29-1 and J is TRBJ1-1, with 8 bases identical to TRBD1. With V trimmed by 3 bases and J by 3 bases, 12 bases remained unmatched. The CDR3 contains 16 residues. From germline, CDR1 is SQVTM and CDR2 ANQGSEA. CDR3 residues: CSVDLDRGNGDTEAFF. In nucleotides, the CDR3 is TGCAGCGTTGACCTAGACAGGGGAAATGGGGACACTGAAGCTTTCTTT. The entire variable domain, with the rest obtained from reference TRBV29-1 and TRBJ1-1, is as follows: SAVISQKPSRDICQRGTSLTIQCQVDSQVTMMFWYRQQPGQSLTLIATANQGSEATYESGFVIDKFPISRPNLTFSTLTVSNMSPEDSSIYLCSVDLDRGNGDTEAFFGQGTRLTVV.

Of note for this clone: Different DNA sequences within this sample yield the same CDR3. The chain employs TRBV9 and TRBJ2-7; D possibly corresponds to TRBD2 (5 bases). V lost 0 bases and J lost 1, with 11 bases in between. Germline V gene lookup returns CDR1 SGDLS and CDR2 YYNGEE. This CDR3 has 15 amino acids. CDR3: CASSVGGLGSYEQYF. CDR3 DNA sequence: TGTGCCAGCAGCGTAGGTGGACTGGGATCCTACGAGCAGTACTTC.

The chain combines TRBV4-1 with TRBJ1-2; D possibly corresponds to TRBD1 (6 bases). CDR1 is MGHRA, CDR2 YSYEKL, per germline. The CDR3 has 15 residues. The V and J ends lost 4 bases and 2 bases respectively, with 14 bases between them. The DNA for the CDR3 is TGCGCCAGCAGCCCCGGACAGCGTTCAAACTATGGCTACACCTTC. Translated: CASSPGQRSNYGYTF.

This sequence joins TRBV27 and TRBJ1-2, with a possible D match to TRBD1 (5 bases). The CDR3 is made up of 14 amino acids. Trimming left V 5 bases short and J 0 bases short, with 10 bases between. Germline lookup yields CDR1 MNHEY and CDR2 SMNVEV (reference sequence). In nucleotides, the CDR3 is TGTGCCAGCAGTCCGGGACCCGCTAACTATGGCTACACCTTC. It codes for CASSPGPANYGYTF.

This clone was picked up one time. The chain joins TRBV14 to TRBJ2-7, with D possibly matching TRBD1 (6 bases). Germline V CDR1 and CDR2: SGHDN, FVKESK. Between the trimmed V and J ends, which lost 4 bases and 7 bases, there was a span of 23 bases. The CDR3 has 16 residues. The CDR3 spells CASSPTTGRDTGEQYF. The CDR3 DNA follows: TGTGCCAGCAGCCCAACCACTGGTAGGGACACAGGAGAGCAGTACTTC.

This sequence joins TRBV7-6 and TRBJ2-1, with D perhaps matching TRBD2 (5 bases). The germline gives CDR1 SGHVS, CDR2 FNYEAQ. V shed 2 bases and J shed 4 bases, with 6 bases lying between them. The CDR3 runs to 13 residues. The CDR3 spells CASSLTGYNEQFF. The CDR3, as DNA: TGTGCCAGCAGCTTAACGGGGTACAATGAGCAGTTCTTC.

In regard to this clone: One end of the junction varies from germline; a read error may be responsible. CDR3: CACSGGRRFASYEQYF. The DNA for the CDR3 is TGTGCCTGCAGTGGCGGGAGGAGGTTCGCTTCCTACGAGCAGTACTTC. The rearrangement links TRBV28 to TRBJ2-7; 8 nucleotides match TRBD2. The CDR3 is 16 residues long. The germline CDR1 and CDR2 sequences are MDHEN and SYDVKM.

The V gene is TRBV7-9, the J gene TRBJ2-7; perhaps D is TRBD1 or TRBD2 (5 bases each). CDR3 length equals 15 residues. CDR1 and CDR2 from the germline V gene are SEHNR and FQNEAQ (reference sequence). Trimming shortened V by 5 bases and J by 2 bases, and 16 bases separated the two germline ends. The CDR3 sequence: CASSNSRDRAYEQYF. The CDR3 DNA sequence: TGTGCCAGCAGCAACTCCCGGGACCGGGCCTACGAGCAGTACTTC.

As for this clone: Other DNA variants within this sample encode the same CDR3. This chain connects TRBV27 to TRBJ2-5; TRBD1 or TRBD2 may be the D gene (6 bases each). The ends were cut back, 1 base at V and 5 bases at J, with 11 bases in the middle. Germline values: CDR1 MNHEY, CDR2 SMNVEV (reference sequence). The CDR3 loop spans 14 amino acids. The CDR3 region has the DNA TGTGCCAGCAGTTTATGGGGGGCCCGGGAGACCCAGTACTTC. The encoded protein is CASSLWGARETQYF.

This sequence joins TRBV11-3 and TRBJ2-1; 12 nucleotides agree with TRBD2. V gave up 4 bases and J gave up 6 bases; unmatched junction bases: 4. This CDR3 has 15 amino acids. Germline CDR1 reads SGHNT; CDR2 reads YENEEA. CDR3 bases: TGTGCCAGCAGCTCCGGGACTAGCGGGTCCAATGAGCAGTTCTTC. Translating gives CASSSGTSGSNEQFF.

This chain joins TRBV5-6 and TRBJ2-1, with TRBD2 identical over 9 bases. J lost 2 bases, V lost 0 bases, and 6 bases had no gene match. Germline V gene sequence: CDR1 SGHDT, CDR2 YYEEEE. CDR3 length: 17 residues. The CDR3 region has the DNA TGTGCCAGCAGCTTGGAGTTGCGGGAGGGCCCCTACAATGAGCAGTTCTTC. This codes for CASSLELREGPYNEQFF.

This clone came up a few times. This chain uses TRBV7-9 with TRBJ1-5; D unclear. Germline lookup yields CDR1 SEHNR and CDR2 FQNEAQ (reference sequence). The germline V and J ends were trimmed by 5 bases and 0 bases, with 2 bases remaining between them. The CDR3 spans 12 residues. This chain's CDR3 is CASSHSNQPQHF. The CDR3, as DNA: TGTGCCAGCAGCCATAGCAATCAGCCCCAGCATTTT. Together with reference TRBV7-9 and TRBJ1-5, the CDR3 gives the full variable domain: DTGVSQNPRHKITKRGQNVTFRCDPISEHNRLYWYRQTLGQGPEFLTYFQNEAQLEKSRLLSDRFSAERPKGSFSTLEIQRTEQGDSAMYLCASSHSNQPQHFGDGTRLSIL.

This chain uses TRBV28 with TRBJ2-7; D is possibly TRBD2 (7 bases). The CDR3 contains 18 residues. Deletions cut 6 bases from V and 6 bases from J, with 30 bases between. Germline V lookup: CDR1 MDHEN, CDR2 SYDVKM. The CDR3 here is CASRSPSEGGELGLEQYF. The CDR3, as DNA: TGTGCCAGCAGATCTCCCTCAGAAGGGGGGGAACTTGGGCTCGAGCAGTACTTC.

This CDR3 reads CASSLASWDRPDNYGYTF. CDR3 coding DNA: TGTGCCAGCAGCTTAGCCTCTTGGGACAGGCCTGATAACTATGGCTACACCTTC. The J gene is TRBJ1-2, the V gene TRBV11-1, with 8 bases matching TRBD1. This CDR3 is built from 18 residues. With 0 bases clipped from V and 1 base from J, the junction kept 10 bases outside the gene matches. In germline, CDR1 is SGHAT, CDR2 FQDESV (reference sequence).

This clone was seen more than once but under ten times. The rearrangement joins TRBV18 to TRBJ1-1; maybe TRBD1 (5 bases). The CDR3 totals 15 residues. CDR1 and CDR2 (germline): KGHSH, LQKENI. The V end was cut by 3 bases, the J end by 0 bases, with 11 bases between. This CDR3 is CASSPRQTMNTEAFF. In nucleotides, the CDR3 is TGTGCCAGCTCACCTAGACAGACAATGAACACTGAAGCTTTCTTT.

The count of this clone is one. The rearrangement uses TRBV7-9 and TRBJ2-1; 9 bases line up with TRBD2. The germline CDR1 and CDR2 sequences are SEHNR and FQNEAQ (reference sequence). The CDR3 spans 17 residues. V trimming: 5 bases; J trimming: 4 bases; junction bases outside the gene matches: 12. The CDR3 sequence is CASSRPPLAGIYNEQFF. For the CDR3, the DNA is TGTGCCAGCAGCCGACCCCCCCTAGCGGGAATTTACAATGAGCAGTTCTTC.